Listed below are T cell receptor beta chains from one sample, sequenced in a study of blood T cell repertoires in COVID-19. Sequencing used immunoSEQ multiplex PCR; TCRdb keeps in-frame clones, though not all of them. The repertoire holds around 68,000 clones, with approximately 82% as singletons. Sample: peripheral blood. The receptor source for this set is a man aged 80 or over with active COVID-19. Both conserved end residues are part of each CDR3. A D gene is named only where the DNA matches it firmly. Only part of the rows carry a size: once, few, many, or a class if the clone is expanded.

j_gene,v_gene,d_gene,abundance,CDR3aa,CDR3nt
TRBJ1-2,TRBV7-2,NA,NA,CASSLPGGPGYGYTF,TGTGCCAGCAGCTTACCGGGGGGCCCGGGCTATGGCTACACCTTC
TRBJ2-1,TRBV5-5,TRBD2,NA,CASSLLSGGGGLYNEQFF,TGTGCCAGCAGCTTATTAAGCGGGGGCGGGGGCCTCTACAATGAGCAGTTCTTC
TRBJ2-1,TRBV9,TRBD1,NA,CASSVGGTVTYNEQFF,TGTGCCAGCAGCGTAGGGGGGACAGTCACCTACAATGAGCAGTTCTTC
TRBJ2-3,TRBV29-1,TRBD2,NA,CSVLEAGSTDTQYF,TGCAGCGTTTTAGAAGCGGGAAGCACAGATACGCAGTATTTT
TRBJ2-1,TRBV7-3,NA,NA,CASSLSREKHEQFF,TGTGCCAGCAGCTTATCGAGAGAAAAGCATGAGCAGTTCTTC
TRBJ2-3,TRBV27,NA,NA,CASSSHRARTDTQYF,TGTGCCAGCAGTTCCCATAGAGCCCGCACAGATACGCAGTATTTT
TRBJ1-4,TRBV18,TRBD1,once,CASSLGQAEKLFF,TGTGCCAGCTCACTAGGACAGGCTGAAAAACTGTTTTTT
TRBJ1-2,TRBV4-1,TRBD1,NA,CASSSPRDRGSWYTF,TGCGCCAGCAGTTCCCCTCGGGACAGGGGATCGTGGTACACCTTC
TRBJ2-3,TRBV24-1,NA,few,CATSDPSRNTQYF,TGTGCCACCAGTGACCCGAGCCGAAATACGCAGTATTTT
TRBJ2-3,TRBV24-1,TRBD1,NA,CATSQTGVGTDTQYF,TGTGCCACCAGCCAGACAGGGGTAGGCACAGATACGCAGTATTTT
TRBJ2-1,TRBV29-1,NA,NA,CSVGRQVVGNEQFF,TGCAGCGTTGGGAGACAGGTCGTAGGGAATGAGCAGTTCTTC
TRBJ2-4,TRBV13,NA,NA,CASSLVGADNIQYF,TGTGCCAGCAGCTTAGTGGGGGCTGATAACATTCAGTACTTC
TRBJ1-4,TRBV4-3,NA,NA,CASSPETGFLEKLFF,TGCGCCAGCAGCCCGGAGACAGGATTTCTTGAAAAACTGTTTTTT
TRBJ2-2,TRBV27,NA,NA,CASSYTGARELFF,TGTGCCAGCAGCTATACAGGAGCAAGGGAGCTGTTTTTT
TRBJ2-7,TRBV7-2,TRBD2,few,CASSLAGGTYEQYF,TGTGCCAGCAGCCTAGCGGGAGGGACCTACGAGCAGTACTTC
TRBJ1-3,TRBV27,TRBD1,few,CASSRGTGFNSGNTIYF,TGTGCCAGCAGCCGAGGGACAGGCTTTAACTCTGGAAACACCATATATTTT
TRBJ2-7,TRBV10-3,NA,NA,CASTGTSYEQYF,TGTGCCAGCACAGGGACCTCCTACGAGCAGTACTTC
TRBJ2-3,TRBV5-1,TRBD1,NA,CASSLVGQGSDTQYF,TGCGCCAGCAGCTTGGTTGGACAGGGGTCAGATACGCAGTATTTT
TRBJ2-5,TRBV5-4,TRBD2,NA,CASSLTSGGPQETQYF,TGTGCCAGCAGCTTGACCAGCGGGGGGCCGCAAGAGACCCAGTACTTC
TRBJ2-1,TRBV6-2/TRBV6-3,NA,NA,CASSYSLRGVSYNEQFF,TGTGCCAGCAGTTACTCTCTCCGCGGGGTGTCCTACAATGAGCAGTTCTTC
TRBJ1-1,TRBV7-9,NA,once,CASRGGGFIAEAFF,TGTGCCAGCAGGGGAGGGGGGTTTATCGCTGAAGCTTTCTTT
TRBJ1-5,TRBV18,TRBD1,NA,CASSAQGANQPQHF,TGTGCCAGCTCGGCACAGGGGGCCAATCAGCCCCAGCATTTT
TRBJ2-5,TRBV5-8,TRBD2,NA,CASSFLSGALGETQYF,TGTGCCAGCAGCTTCCTCAGCGGGGCCCTTGGGGAGACCCAGTACTTC
TRBJ1-2,TRBV7-2,TRBD1,NA,CASSLIAGTGRAYGYTF,TGTGCCAGCAGCTTAATAGCCGGGACAGGGCGGGCCTATGGCTACACCTTC
TRBJ1-2,TRBV6-6,NA,NA,CASSPKRRNYGYTF,TGTGCCAGCAGCCCAAAGAGGAGAAACTATGGCTACACCTTC
TRBJ1-2,TRBV7-2,TRBD1,NA,CASSSPDRGIYGYTF,TGTGCCAGCAGCTCCCCCGACAGGGGCATCTATGGCTACACCTTC
TRBJ2-1,TRBV6-2/TRBV6-3,NA,NA,CASSLQAGSYNEQFF,TGTGCCAGCAGTTTGCAAGCGGGCTCCTACAATGAGCAGTTCTTC
TRBJ2-3,TRBV5-1,TRBD1,NA,CASSPGGGWDTQYF,TGCGCCAGCAGTCCAGGGGGCGGATGGGATACGCAGTATTTT
TRBJ1-6,TRBV19,TRBD1,few,CASSIDRGNSPLHF,TGTGCCAGTAGTATCGACAGGGGAAATTCACCCCTCCACTTT
TRBJ2-7,TRBV11-2,NA,many,CASSLWAARHEQYF,TGTGCCAGCAGCTTATGGGCAGCCAGACACGAGCAGTACTTC
TRBJ1-5,TRBV30,NA,NA,CAWSPGFNDQPQHF,TGTGCCTGGAGCCCAGGGTTTAATGATCAGCCCCAGCATTTT
TRBJ1-1,TRBV5-5,NA,NA,CASSLSLLNTEAFF,TGTGCCAGCAGCTTGTCCCTTCTGAACACTGAAGCTTTCTTT
TRBJ2-7,TRBV25-1,NA,NA,CASSILYEQYF,TGTGCCAGCAGTATTCTCTACGAGCAGTACTTC
TRBJ2-5,TRBV3-1/TRBV3-2,NA,NA,CASSRGQSEETQYF,TGTGCCAGCAGCAGAGGACAATCCGAAGAGACCCAGTACTTC
TRBJ2-3,TRBV11-2,NA,NA,CASSSSTDTQYF,TGTGCCAGCAGCTCTAGCACAGATACGCAGTATTTT
TRBJ1-1,TRBV29-1,TRBD1,NA,CSVGDRVNTEAFF,TGCAGCGTAGGGGACAGGGTAAACACTGAAGCTTTCTTT
TRBJ1-1,TRBV10-3,TRBD1,NA,CAIKGQEMDTEAFF,TGTGCCATCAAGGGACAGGAAATGGACACTGAAGCTTTCTTT
TRBJ1-1,TRBV28,TRBD1,NA,CASSRRTGGSNTEAFF,TGTGCCAGCAGCCGTCGGACAGGGGGCTCGAACACTGAAGCTTTCTTT
TRBJ1-5,TRBV3-1/TRBV3-2,NA,NA,CASSQSHPGQLSNQPQHF,TGTGCCAGCAGCCAATCACACCCCGGACAGTTAAGCAATCAGCCCCAGCATTTT
TRBJ1-1,TRBV28,NA,NA,CASGLQQGGGTEAFF,TGTGCCAGCGGACTCCAACAGGGCGGCGGTACTGAAGCTTTCTTT
TRBJ1-3,TRBV2,NA,NA,CASSEGSGSGNTIYF,TGTGCCAGCAGTGAAGGGTCGGGCTCTGGAAACACCATATATTTT
TRBJ2-7,TRBV6-2/TRBV6-3,TRBD1,NA,CASSRRGRTYEQYF,TGTGCCAGCAGCCGCAGGGGGCGGACCTACGAGCAGTACTTC
TRBJ2-7,TRBV19,NA,NA,CASSSTPGTYEQYF,TGTGCCAGTAGTTCCACCCCGGGAACCTACGAGCAGTACTTC
TRBJ1-2,TRBV24-1,TRBD1,NA,CATSDLQGDGYTF,TGTGCCACCAGTGATTTACAGGGGGATGGCTACACCTTC
TRBJ1-1,TRBV15,NA,few,CATSYTRNTEAFF,TGTGCCACCAGCTATACTCGGAACACTGAAGCTTTCTTT
TRBJ2-3,TRBV7-3,TRBD2,NA,CASSLQAGGLTDTQYF,TGTGCCAGCAGCCTCCAAGCGGGGGGCCTCACAGATACGCAGTATTTT
TRBJ2-7,TRBV9,NA,NA,CASSTRTDSYEQYF,TGTGCCAGCAGCACCCGTACGGACAGCTACGAGCAGTACTTC